The entry below describes one T cell receptor beta chain. Germline V gene sequence: CDR1 SGHRS, CDR2 YFSETQ. Trimming stripped 0 bases from V and 6 bases from J, with 9 bases between. There are 13 residues in the CDR3. Sequencing used immunoSEQ multiplex PCR; TCRdb keeps in-frame clones, though not all of them. The data show 55,000 to 75,000 clones, with 81% seen just once and less than 8% held by the top ten. These data originate in a study of glioma-infiltrating T cells after dendritic cell vaccination. The chain uses TRBV5-1 and TRBJ1-2, with a weak D call TRBD1 (6 bases). The source material was blood, sampled before dendritic cell vaccination. The TCR originated in a human donor with glioblastoma. The chain's CDR3 is CASSLGAGDGYTF. CDR3 nucleotides: TGCGCCAGCAGCTTGGGGGCAGGGGATGGCTACACCTTC.